This T cell receptor (beta chain) was captured in a study of T cell responses to AZD1222 COVID-19 vaccine. Repertoires were generated with immunoSEQ multiplex PCR, while TCRdb's copy carries only in-frame clones and drops some. The table lists some 100,000 clones, about 90% of them singletons. Per the germline V gene, CDR1 is SGHTS and CDR2 is YDEGEE. The length of the CDR3 is 14 residues. After removal of 2 bases from V and 4 bases from J, the junction contained 5 bases not matched to a gene. The material was peripheral blood, obtained on day 0 of AZD1222 vaccination. The gene calls are TRBV5-8 and TRBJ1-1; TRBD1 aligns across 7 bases. This TCR was recovered from an adult in good health. The chain's CDR3 is CASSFTGVVTEAFF. The CDR3 DNA reads as TGTGCCAGCAGCTTCACAGGGGTAGTCACTGAAGCTTTCTTT.